This TCR beta chain was profiled in a study of blood T cell repertoires in COVID-19. Study-level background: The study drew acute and convalescent COVID-19 samples from the United States, Italy and Spain. From T cells, B-cell-depleted T cells, or PBMCs came the material, which was cDNA or gDNA.

In the original workflow: Reference gene primer amplification gave estimated nucleated cell counts. Measured with immunoSEQ multiplex PCR; TCRdb has only the in-frame clones, and not every one. The V and J calls and clone size were taken over from that table, and D and trimming were inferred from the DNA. The data contain about 260,000 clones, about 82% of them seen just once; the ten biggest clones take up approximately 2%. Germline loops: CDR1 SGHNT, CDR2 YENEEA. The CDR3 contains 13 residues. Trimming took off 4 bases at V and 5 bases at J, with 11 bases between the two ends. The participants were between roughly 18 and 89 years old and came from 20 to 30 US areas. This clone was found once.

The chain employs TRBV11-3 and TRBJ2-5; D is unresolved. The clonotype was recovered from a woman aged 45-60 years who had recovered from COVID-19. The sample consisted of PBMCs or T cells enriched from blood (not recorded which). The chain's CDR3 is CASSSNRRETQYF. Written as DNA, the CDR3 is TGTGCCAGCAGCTCGAACCGGCGGGAGACCCAGTACTTC.